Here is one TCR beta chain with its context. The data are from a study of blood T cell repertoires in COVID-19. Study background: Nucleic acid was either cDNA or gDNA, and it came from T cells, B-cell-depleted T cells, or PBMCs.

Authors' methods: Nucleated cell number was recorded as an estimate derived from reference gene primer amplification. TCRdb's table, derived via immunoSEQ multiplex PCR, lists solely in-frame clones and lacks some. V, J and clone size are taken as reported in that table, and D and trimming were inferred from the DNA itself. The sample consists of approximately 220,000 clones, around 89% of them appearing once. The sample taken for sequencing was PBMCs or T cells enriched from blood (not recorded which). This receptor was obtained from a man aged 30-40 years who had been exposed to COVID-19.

The CDR3, as DNA: TGTGCCAGCTCACCGACTAGCGGGGCGAACACCGGGGAGCTGTTTTTT. Translating it yields CASSPTSGANTGELFF. This sequence joins TRBV18 and TRBJ2-2; TRBD2 aligns across 11 bases. Germline assignment: CDR1 KGHSH and CDR2 LQKENI. With V trimmed by 3 bases and J by 0 bases, 0 bases remained unmatched. The CDR3 sequence is 16 residues long.